This TCR beta chain stems from a study of cytomegalovirus exposure and HLA in healthy donors. Germline CDR1 is MNHEY and CDR2 is SMNVEV (reference sequence). After removal of 0 bases from V and 1 base from J, the junction contained 8 bases not matched to a gene. The CDR3 has 17 amino acids. A multiplex PCR was run with 60 Vbeta primers and 13 Jbeta primers. Here immunoSEQ multiplex PCR was the method, and the copy in TCRdb shows in-frame clones only, minus some. Of fewer than 300,000 clones listed, around 86% were seen once; the top ten hold roughly 4%. Sequenced input: PBMCs. The sequence derives from a man aged 40-55 years in good health and CMV-seropositive. The chain uses TRBV27 and TRBJ2-5, with 7 bases fitting TRBD1. The CDR3 coding sequence is TGTGCCAGCAGTTTATCATTAAGGCGACAGGGCCAAGAGACCCAGTACTTC. Its translation is CASSLSLRRQGQETQYF.